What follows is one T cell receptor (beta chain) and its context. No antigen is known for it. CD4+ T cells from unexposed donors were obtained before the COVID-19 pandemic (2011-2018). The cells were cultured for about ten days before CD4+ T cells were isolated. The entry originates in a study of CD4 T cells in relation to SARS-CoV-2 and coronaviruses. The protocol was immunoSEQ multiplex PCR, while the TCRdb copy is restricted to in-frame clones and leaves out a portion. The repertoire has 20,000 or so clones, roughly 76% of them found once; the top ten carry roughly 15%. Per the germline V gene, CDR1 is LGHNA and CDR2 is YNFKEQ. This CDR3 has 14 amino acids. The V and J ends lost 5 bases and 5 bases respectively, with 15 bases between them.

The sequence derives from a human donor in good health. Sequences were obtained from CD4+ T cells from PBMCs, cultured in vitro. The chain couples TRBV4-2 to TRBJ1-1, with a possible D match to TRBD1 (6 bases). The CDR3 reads CASSYPRGGTEAFF. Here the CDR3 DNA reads TGTGCCAGCAGCTACCCCAGAGGGGGGACTGAAGCTTTCTTT.